This T cell receptor (beta chain) was captured by sequencing in a study of blood T cell repertoires in COVID-19. TCRdb's copy holds only in-frame clones and misses some; the assay was immunoSEQ multiplex PCR. The sample yields some 220,000 clones, roughly nine tenths seen once. Per the germline V gene, CDR1 is MNHEY and CDR2 is SMNVEV (reference sequence). This CDR3 has 16 residues. Germline trimming cut 5 bases from V and 7 bases from J; bases unmatched to any gene: 14. Clinical histories supplied by participants themselves formed the basis of cohort assignment. This clone came up once. The chain couples TRBV27 to TRBJ1-2; 9 positions agree with TRBD1. This receptor was obtained from a woman between 45 and 65 years old in a cohort exposed to, infected with or recovered from COVID-19 (not recorded which). Sequenced material: PBMCs or T cells enriched from blood (not recorded which). CDR3 amino acids: CASSPQGTGPTAGYTF. The CDR3 DNA follows: TGTGCCAGCAGTCCCCAGGGGACAGGGCCCACAGCTGGCTACACCTTC.